Shown below are 16 T cell receptor beta chains from a single sample sequenced in a study of glioma-infiltrating T cells. Amplification of TCR alpha and beta CDR3 regions from RNA used iRepertoire nested multiplex PCR. MiXCR was run by TCRdb on the multiplex PCR reads, yielding one entry per CDR3 protein. The sample includes 160,000 or so distinct CDR3 sequences, 43% of them seen just once. The sequencing input was glioma tissue, nonneoplastic brain tissue, or PBMCs (not recorded which). The receptors were sampled from a human donor with low-grade glioma or glioblastoma, undergoing nonglioma brain surgery, or in good health (not recorded which).

The chain has TRBV7-2 and TRBJ2-2; 12 nucleotides match TRBD2. The trim removed 0 bases at V and 14 bases at J, leaving 4 bases unmatched. The CDR3 is 14 amino acids. Germline V CDR1 and CDR2: SGHTA, FQGNSA. CDR3 sequence: CASSLALAGGYLFF. The CDR3 nucleotides read TGTGCCAGCAGCTTAGCCCTAGCGGGAGGGTATCTGTTTTTT.

Concerning this clonotype: Relative to the germline gene, one junction end is altered; a read error may explain this. The J gene is TRBJ1-2, the V gene TRBV19, with 8 bases lining up with TRBD1. The CDR3 runs to 14 residues. Germline V gene data show CDR1 as LNHDA and CDR2 as SQIVND (reference sequence). The CDR3 reads CSSSGQGMNYGYTF. The DNA of the CDR3 is TGTTCCAGTAGCGGACAGGGTATGAACTATGGCTACACCTTC.

This clonotype was detected ten times or more. The J gene is TRBJ1-3, the V gene TRBV3-1; tentatively, D is TRBD1 (5 bases). This CDR3 contains 14 residues. V was trimmed by 0 bases and J by 2 bases, leaving 5 bases between them. Germline loops: CDR1 LGHDT, CDR2 YNNKEL (reference sequence). In DNA, the CDR3 is TGTGCCAGCAGCCAAGACAGGGCTGGAAACACCATATATTTT. It codes for CASSQDRAGNTIYF.

The gene calls are TRBV29-1 and TRBJ2-5; 7 positions match TRBD2. J gave up 5 bases and V 0 bases, and 12 bases lay outside the gene matches. This CDR3 is 16 amino acids long. Germline V lookup: CDR1 SQVTM, CDR2 ANQGSEA. The CDR3 DNA reads as TGCAGCGTTGAAGATCAACAAGGACTAGGTTTCGAGACCCAGTACTTC. Amino acid sequence: CSVEDQQGLGFETQYF.

Concerning this clonotype: A read error may account for a junction end that differs from germline. The CDR3 sequence: CSSSFYNGALGYTF. The DNA of the CDR3 is TGTTCCAGCAGTTTTTATAATGGGGCGCTTGGCTACACCTTC. This rearrangement joins TRBV28 to TRBJ1-2, with D perhaps matching TRBD1 (5 bases). The CDR3 covers 14 residues. Germline V lookup: CDR1 MDHEN, CDR2 SYDVKM.

The chain recombines TRBV18 with TRBJ1-5; 8 bases map to TRBD1. The CDR3 has 15 residues. Germline CDR1 is KGHSH and CDR2 is LQKENI. Trimming removed 2 bases from V and 5 bases from J; junction bases left unmatched: 5. CDR3 protein: CASSPIRGRDQPQHF. CDR3 bases: TGTGCCAGCTCACCAATCAGGGGGCGGGATCAGCCCCAGCATTTT.

This clonotype was observed many times. The chain recombines TRBV7-2 with TRBJ2-7; D unclear. This CDR3 region has 13 residues. V was cut by 2 bases and J by 5 bases, with 10 bases left in between. Germline CDR1 reads SGHTA; CDR2 reads FQGNSA. The CDR3 loop is CASSLISQDEQYF. The CDR3 nucleotides are TGTGCCAGCAGCTTAATCTCGCAGGACGAGCAGTACTTC.

This clonotype came up many times. V gene TRBV25-1 combines with J gene TRBJ1-4; D perhaps matches TRBD1 (6 bases). V was pared by 4 bases and J by 6 bases, with 24 bases between. Germline assignment: CDR1 MGHDK and CDR2 SYGVNS. CDR3 length equals 18 residues. CDR3 sequence: CASSVVYPGGRGDEKLFF. The DNA for the CDR3 is TGTGCCAGCAGTGTCGTCTATCCCGGGGGGCGAGGGGATGAAAAACTGTTTTTT.

The V call is TRBV14, the J call TRBJ2-7; D unresolved. The CDR3 runs to 13 residues. CDR1 and CDR2 (germline): SGHDN, FVKESK. Between the trimmed V and J ends, which lost 3 bases and 1 base, there was a span of 7 bases. DNA for the CDR3: TGTGCCAGCAGCCACTGGGAATCCTACGAGCAGTACTTC. It yields the protein CASSHWESYEQYF. The variable domain in full, with the rest retrieved from reference TRBV14 and TRBJ2-7, is EAGVTQFPSHSVIEKGQTVTLRCDPISGHDNLYWYRRVMGKEIKFLLHFVKESKQDESGMPNNRFLAERTGGTYSTLKVQPAELEDSGVYFCASSHWESYEQYFGPGTRLTVT.

Details on this clonotype: Because it lacks the conserved phenylalanine or tryptophan at the end, this CDR3 is likely a read error. J is TRBJ2-5 and V is TRBV28; 7 positions agree with TRBD2. The CDR3 is made up of 14 amino acids. Germline-derived CDR1 and CDR2 are MDHEN and SYDVKM. With V trimmed by 7 bases and J by 5 bases, 10 bases remained unmatched. CDR3 residues: CASNRGEGLETQYL. DNA for the CDR3: TGTGCCAGCAATCGTGGGGAGGGCCTTGAGACCCAGTACTTG.

A word on this clonotype: One end of the junction does not line up with germline, which may come from a read error. The chain joins TRBV29-1 to TRBJ2-1, with D uncertain. The V gene's germline CDR1 is SQVTM and CDR2 ANQGSEA. This CDR3 is built from 13 residues. The DNA for the CDR3 is TGCAGCGTTATTAGGAGCTCCTACAATGAGGAGTTCTTC. The encoded protein is CSVIRSSYNEEFF.

This clonotype was counted once. The conserved phenylalanine or tryptophan normally closing the CDR3 is absent here, so this likely arose from a read error. This chain joins TRBV28 and TRBJ1-2; possibly TRBD1 for D (6 bases). Germline lookup yields CDR1 MDHEN and CDR2 SYDVKM. V lost 6 bases, J lost 8 bases, and 22 bases lay in between. The CDR3 contains 15 residues. The CDR3 spells CASSWGGGDDHGYTL. CDR3 nucleotides: TGTGCCAGCAGCTGGGGGGGGGGCGATGATCACGGCTACACCTTA.

This clonotype was seen more than once but under ten times. The gene calls are TRBV12-3 or TRBV12-4 and TRBJ1-3, with no clear D. Trimming pared 1 base from V and 5 bases from J, leaving 9 bases between. CDR3 length: 14 residues. This CDR3 reads CASSLGASRNTIYF. The CDR3 nucleotides read TGTGCCAGCAGTTTAGGTGCCTCCCGAAACACCATATATTTT.

This clonotype was observed many times. The V call is TRBV20-1, the J call TRBJ2-1; 9 nucleotides align to TRBD2. Germline lookup yields CDR1 DFQATT and CDR2 SNEGSKA (reference sequence). The CDR3 runs to 16 residues. V dropped 6 bases and J dropped 3; count of bases not matched to a gene: 12. The CDR3 loop is CSAQFSLAGRYNEQFF. The CDR3 coding sequence is TGCAGTGCCCAGTTCAGTCTAGCGGGACGCTACAATGAGCAGTTCTTC.

This clonotype was counted a few times. The chain joins TRBV5-4 to TRBJ2-3, with no clear D. Germline values: CDR1 SGHNT, CDR2 YYREEE (reference sequence). Trimming left V 4 bases short and J 1 base short, with 16 bases between. The CDR3 totals 16 residues. CDR3 protein: CASSIQERLGTDTQYF. CDR3 coding DNA: TGTGCCAGCAGCATCCAAGAGAGGCTCGGCACAGATACGCAGTATTTT.

This clonotype was recorded many times. The V gene is TRBV7-2, the J gene TRBJ2-2; D is unresolved. Deletions cut 1 base from V and 6 bases from J, with 12 bases between. The CDR3 has 15 residues. Looked up from germline, CDR1 is SGHTA and CDR2 is FQGNSA. CDR3: CASSLGSSGAGELFF. The CDR3 nucleotides are TGTGCCAGCAGCTTAGGTTCCTCGGGCGCCGGGGAGCTGTTTTTT.